This T cell receptor (beta chain) was identified in a study of CXCR4 blockade with PD-1 therapy in pancreatic cancer. Study-wide results and limits: Without paired alpha-beta data, shared specificity of dominant clones is unconfirmed. Frequent tumor clones were encoded by many distinct rearrangements, suggesting shared antigens. Tumor clonality averaged approximately 0.15 versus 0.05 in healthy blood, not predicting survival.

With respect to this clone: As yet, its antigen is unknown.

Measured with immunoSEQ multiplex PCR; TCRdb has only the in-frame clones, and not every one. This sample has over 7,500 clones, with under 60% found just once. In germline, CDR1 is MNHGY, CDR2 SAAAGT. The CDR3 sequence is 14 residues long. J lost 3 bases, V lost 8 bases, and 6 bases had no gene match. The archived tumor blocks came from patients without neoadjuvant therapy before resection. The sequencing input was tumor tissue. The chain has TRBV6-8 and TRBJ2-5; TRBD1 matches 10 bases. This receptor was identified in a human donor with pancreatic ductal adenocarcinoma. This CDR3 reads CASLPGTGEETQYF. For the CDR3, the DNA is TGTGCCAGCCTCCCCGGGACAGGGGAAGAGACCCAGTACTTC.